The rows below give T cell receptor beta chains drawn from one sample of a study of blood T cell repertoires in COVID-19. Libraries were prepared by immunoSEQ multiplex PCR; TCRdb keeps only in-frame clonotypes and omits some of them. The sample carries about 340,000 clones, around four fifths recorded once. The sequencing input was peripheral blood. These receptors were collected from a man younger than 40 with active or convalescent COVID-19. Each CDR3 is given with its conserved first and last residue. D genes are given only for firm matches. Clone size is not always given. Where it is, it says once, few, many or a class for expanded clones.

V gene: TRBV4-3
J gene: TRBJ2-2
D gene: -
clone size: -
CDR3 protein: CASSQETNRNTGELFF
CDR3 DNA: TGCGCCAGCAGCCAAGAAACCAACAGGAACACCGGGGAGCTGTTTTTT

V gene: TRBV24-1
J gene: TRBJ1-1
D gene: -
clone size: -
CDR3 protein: CATSETGRTEAFF
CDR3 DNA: TGTGCCACCAGTGAAACGGGTAGGACTGAAGCTTTCTTT

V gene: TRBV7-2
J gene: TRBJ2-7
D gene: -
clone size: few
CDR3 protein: CASSLVIYEQYF
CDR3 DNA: TGTGCCAGCAGCTTAGTCATCTACGAGCAGTACTTC

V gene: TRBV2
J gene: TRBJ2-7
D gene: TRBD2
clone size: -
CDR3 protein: CASSGHLLAEDSYEQYF
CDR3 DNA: TGTGCCAGCAGCGGACACCTGCTAGCGGAGGACTCCTACGAGCAGTACTTC

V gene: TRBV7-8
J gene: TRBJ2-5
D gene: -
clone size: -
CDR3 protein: CASSLKGRQLGETQYF
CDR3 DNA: TGTGCCAGCAGCTTAAAAGGCCGACAGCTAGGGGAGACCCAGTACTTC

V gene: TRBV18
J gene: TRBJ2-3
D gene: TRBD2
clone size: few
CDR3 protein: CASSPQRLAASTDTQYF
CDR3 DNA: TGTGCCAGCTCTCCCCAGCGACTAGCCGCTAGCACAGATACGCAGTATTTT

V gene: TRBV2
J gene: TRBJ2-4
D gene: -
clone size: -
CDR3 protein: CASNGGGAGQYF
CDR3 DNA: TGTGCCAGCAATGGGGGGGGCGCCGGTCAGTACTTC

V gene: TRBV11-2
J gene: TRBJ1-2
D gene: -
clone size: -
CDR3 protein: CASSSHRVGEGYTF
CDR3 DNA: TGTGCCAGCAGCTCCCACAGGGTCGGGGAGGGCTACACCTTC

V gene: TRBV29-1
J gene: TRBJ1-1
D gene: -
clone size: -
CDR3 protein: CSVMTGLNTEAFF
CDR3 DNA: TGCAGCGTAATGACAGGCCTTAACACTGAAGCTTTCTTT

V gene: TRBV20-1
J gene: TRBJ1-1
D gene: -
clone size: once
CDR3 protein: CSGGDTEAFF
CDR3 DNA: TGCAGTGGAGGTGACACTGAAGCTTTCTTT

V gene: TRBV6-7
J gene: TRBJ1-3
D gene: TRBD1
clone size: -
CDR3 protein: CASSYSFRGELIAGNTIYF
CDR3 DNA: TGTGCCAGCAGTTACTCGTTCAGGGGGGAACTGATCGCTGGAAACACCATATATTTT

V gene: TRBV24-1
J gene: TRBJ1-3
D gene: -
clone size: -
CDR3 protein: CATSDSLLGNTIYF
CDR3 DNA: TGTGCCACCAGTGATTCCCTACTTGGAAACACCATATATTTT

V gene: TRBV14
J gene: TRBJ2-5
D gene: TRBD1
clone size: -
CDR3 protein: CASSQDRLGTAQETQYF
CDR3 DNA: TGTGCCAGCAGCCAAGACCGACTCGGGACAGCGCAAGAGACCCAGTACTTC

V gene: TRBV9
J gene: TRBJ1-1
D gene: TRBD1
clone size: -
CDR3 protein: CASSVDQGAKAFF
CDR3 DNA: TGTGCCAGCAGCGTAGATCAGGGGGCGAAAGCTTTCTTT

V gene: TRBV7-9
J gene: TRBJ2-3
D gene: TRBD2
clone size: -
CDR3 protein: CASSLLLAGTDTQYF
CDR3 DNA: TGTGCCAGCAGCTTACTGCTAGCGGGCACAGATACGCAGTATTTT

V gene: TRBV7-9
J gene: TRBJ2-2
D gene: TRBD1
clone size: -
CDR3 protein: CASSLRGQGGSGELFF
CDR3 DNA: TGTGCCAGCAGCCTGCGGGGACAGGGGGGTTCCGGGGAGCTGTTTTTT

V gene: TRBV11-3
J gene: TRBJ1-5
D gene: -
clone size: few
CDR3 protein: CASSLVRRETQPQHF
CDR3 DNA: TGTGCCAGCAGCTTAGTTAGGAGGGAGACTCAGCCCCAGCATTTT

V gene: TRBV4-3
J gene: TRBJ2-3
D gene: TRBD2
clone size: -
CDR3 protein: CASSHDLSGSSSDTQYF
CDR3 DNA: TGCGCCAGCAGCCATGATCTTAGCGGGAGTTCATCAGATACGCAGTATTTT

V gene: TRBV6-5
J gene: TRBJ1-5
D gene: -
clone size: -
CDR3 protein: CASRSRYSNQPQHF
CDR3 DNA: TGTGCCAGCAGGTCTCGGTATAGCAATCAGCCCCAGCATTTT

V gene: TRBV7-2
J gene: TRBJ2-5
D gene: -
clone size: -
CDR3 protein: CASSLGPPQETQYF
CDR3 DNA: TGTGCCAGCAGCTTAGGGCCGCCCCAAGAGACCCAGTACTTC

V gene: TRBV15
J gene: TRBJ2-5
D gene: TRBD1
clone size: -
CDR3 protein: CATSGTGTASAETQYF
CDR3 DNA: TGTGCCACCAGCGGAACCGGGACAGCTTCCGCAGAGACCCAGTACTTC

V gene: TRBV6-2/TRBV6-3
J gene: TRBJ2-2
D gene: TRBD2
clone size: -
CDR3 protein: CASSRTSGGENTGELFF
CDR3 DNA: TGTGCCAGCAGCAGGACTAGCGGGGGGGAAAACACCGGGGAGCTGTTTTTT

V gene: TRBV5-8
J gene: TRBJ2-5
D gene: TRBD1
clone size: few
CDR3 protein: CASSPGRKGGLGETQYF
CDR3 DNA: TGTGCCAGCAGCCCGGGACGTAAAGGGGGCCTGGGAGAGACCCAGTACTTC

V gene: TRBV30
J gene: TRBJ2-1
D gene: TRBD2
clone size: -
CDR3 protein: CAWSRSSGSYNEQFF
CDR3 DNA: TGTGCCTGGAGTAGGTCTAGCGGATCCTACAATGAGCAGTTCTTC

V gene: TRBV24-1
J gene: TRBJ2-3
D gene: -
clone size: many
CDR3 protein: CATSDAGPGQLWQYF
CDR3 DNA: TGTGCCACCAGTGATGCCGGGCCGGGACAACTTTGGCAGTATTTT

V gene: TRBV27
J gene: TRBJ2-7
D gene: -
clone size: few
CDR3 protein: CASSLEVGEPRYEQYF
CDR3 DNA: TGTGCCAGCAGTTTGGAGGTCGGCGAACCCCGCTACGAGCAGTACTTC

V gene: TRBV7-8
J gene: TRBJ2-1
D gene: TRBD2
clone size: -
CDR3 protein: CASSSRRSGRALYNEQFF
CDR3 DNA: TGTGCCAGCAGCTCCCGAAGGAGCGGGAGGGCCTTGTACAATGAGCAGTTCTTC

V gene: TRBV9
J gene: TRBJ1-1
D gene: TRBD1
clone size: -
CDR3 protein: CASSPQTGLLNTEAFF
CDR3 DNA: TGTGCCAGCAGCCCGCAGACAGGGCTTTTGAACACTGAAGCTTTCTTT

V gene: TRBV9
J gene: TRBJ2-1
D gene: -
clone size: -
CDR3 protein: CASSPRLVSSYNEQFF
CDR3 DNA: TGTGCCAGCAGCCCCCGACTAGTGAGCTCCTACAATGAGCAGTTCTTC

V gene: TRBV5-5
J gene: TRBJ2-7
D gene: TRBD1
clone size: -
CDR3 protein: CASNTQGALNEQYF
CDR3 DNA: TGTGCCAGCAACACTCAGGGGGCTCTGAACGAGCAGTACTTC

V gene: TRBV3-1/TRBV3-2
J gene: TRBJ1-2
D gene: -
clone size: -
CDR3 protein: CASSPSETTAGGYTF
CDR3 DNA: TGTGCCAGCAGCCCCTCCGAGACGACCGCGGGTGGCTACACCTTC

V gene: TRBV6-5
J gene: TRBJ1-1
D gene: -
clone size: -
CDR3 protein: CASSRQLEGTEAFF
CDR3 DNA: TGTGCCAGCAGTCGACAGCTCGAAGGGACTGAAGCTTTCTTT

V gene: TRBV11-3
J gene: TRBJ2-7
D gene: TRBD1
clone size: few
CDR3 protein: CASSNRDSYEQYF
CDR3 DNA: TGTGCCAGCAGCAACCGGGACAGCTACGAGCAGTACTTC

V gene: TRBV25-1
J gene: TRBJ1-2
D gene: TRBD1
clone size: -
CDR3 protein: CASSDPGTVPYGYTF
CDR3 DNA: TGTGCCAGCAGTGACCCCGGGACAGTCCCCTATGGCTACACCTTC

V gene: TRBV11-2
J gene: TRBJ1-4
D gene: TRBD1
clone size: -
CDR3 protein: CASSSYRGRGEKLFF
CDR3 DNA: TGTGCCAGCAGCTCATACAGGGGGCGCGGTGAAAAACTGTTTTTT

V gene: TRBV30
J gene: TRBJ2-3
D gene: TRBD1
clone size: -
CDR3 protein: CAWSGDRGQGADTQYF
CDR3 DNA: TGTGCCTGGAGTGGCGACAGGGGGCAGGGTGCAGATACGCAGTATTTT

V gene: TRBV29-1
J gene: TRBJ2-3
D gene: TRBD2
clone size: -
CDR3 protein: CSVETAGGTDTQYF
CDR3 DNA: TGCAGCGTTGAAACAGCGGGGGGCACAGATACGCAGTATTTT

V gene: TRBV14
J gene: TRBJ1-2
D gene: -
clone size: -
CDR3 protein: CASSYRNKFGYTF
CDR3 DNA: TGTGCCAGCAGCTATCGCAACAAGTTTGGCTACACCTTC

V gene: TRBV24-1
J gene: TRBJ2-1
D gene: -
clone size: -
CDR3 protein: CATSLYNEQFF
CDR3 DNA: TGTGCCACCAGCCTTTACAATGAGCAGTTCTTC

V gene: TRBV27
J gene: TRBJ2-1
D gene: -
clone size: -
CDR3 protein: CASSLSAYNEQFF
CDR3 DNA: TGTGCCAGCAGTTTATCAGCTTACAATGAGCAGTTCTTC

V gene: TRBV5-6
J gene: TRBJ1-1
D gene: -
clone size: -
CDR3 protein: CASTLRGNTEAFF
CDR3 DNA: TGTGCCAGCACCCTGCGGGGGAACACTGAAGCTTTCTTT

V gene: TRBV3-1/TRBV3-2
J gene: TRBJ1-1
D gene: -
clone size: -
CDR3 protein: CASSQEQLNTEAFF
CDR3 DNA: TGTGCCAGCAGCCAAGAACAGTTGAACACTGAAGCTTTCTTT

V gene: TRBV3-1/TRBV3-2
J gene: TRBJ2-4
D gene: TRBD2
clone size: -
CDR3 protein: CASSQVASGGAPAIQYF
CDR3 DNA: TGTGCCAGCAGCCAAGTCGCCAGCGGGGGGGCGCCTGCCATTCAGTACTTC

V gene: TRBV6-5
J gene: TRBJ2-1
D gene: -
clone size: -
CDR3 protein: CASSYFGVDEQFF
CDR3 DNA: TGTGCCAGCAGCTATTTCGGGGTGGATGAGCAGTTCTTC

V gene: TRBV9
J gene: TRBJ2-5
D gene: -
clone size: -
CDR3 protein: CASSVDSKAQETQYF
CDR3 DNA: TGTGCCAGCAGCGTAGACAGTAAAGCCCAAGAGACCCAGTACTTC

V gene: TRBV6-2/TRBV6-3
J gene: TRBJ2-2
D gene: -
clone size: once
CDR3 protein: CASSFRVVTGELFF
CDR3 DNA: TGTGCCAGCAGTTTTCGGGTTGTCACCGGGGAGCTGTTTTTT

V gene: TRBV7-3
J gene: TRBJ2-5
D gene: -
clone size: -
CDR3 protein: CASSLGRGASQETQYF
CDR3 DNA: TGTGCCAGCAGCTTGGGACGGGGGGCCTCACAAGAGACCCAGTACTTC

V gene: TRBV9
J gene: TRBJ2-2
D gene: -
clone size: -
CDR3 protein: CASSVRGSNTGELFF
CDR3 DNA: TGTGCCAGCAGCGTCCGGGGATCGAACACCGGGGAGCTGTTTTTT

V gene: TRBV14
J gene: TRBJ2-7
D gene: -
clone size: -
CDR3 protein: CASSSPGPHYEQYF
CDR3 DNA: TGTGCCAGCAGCTCGCCGGGTCCCCATTACGAGCAGTACTTC

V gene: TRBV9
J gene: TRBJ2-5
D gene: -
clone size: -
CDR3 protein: CASSPGWAPLAETQYF
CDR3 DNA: TGTGCCAGCAGCCCCGGATGGGCGCCCCTGGCCGAGACCCAGTACTTC

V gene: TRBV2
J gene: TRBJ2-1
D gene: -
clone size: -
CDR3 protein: CASIWDFEQFF
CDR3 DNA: TGTGCCAGCATTTGGGACTTCGAGCAGTTCTTC

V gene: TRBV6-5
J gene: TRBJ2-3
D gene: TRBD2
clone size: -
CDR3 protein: CASSPGLALTDTQYF
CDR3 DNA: TGTGCCAGCAGTCCTGGACTAGCGCTCACAGATACGCAGTATTTT

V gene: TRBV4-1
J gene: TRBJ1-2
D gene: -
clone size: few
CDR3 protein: CASSHQDSLGYGYTF
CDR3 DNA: TGCGCCAGCAGCCATCAGGACAGCCTTGGCTATGGCTACACCTTC

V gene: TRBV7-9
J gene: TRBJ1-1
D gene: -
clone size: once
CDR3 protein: CASSLAQRLNGAEAFF
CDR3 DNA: TGTGCCAGCAGCTTAGCCCAACGGCTTAATGGAGCTGAAGCTTTCTTT

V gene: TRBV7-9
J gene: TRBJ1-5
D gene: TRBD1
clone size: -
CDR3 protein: CASSPGQALNQPQHF
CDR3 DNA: TGTGCCAGCAGCCCCGGACAGGCTCTAAATCAGCCCCAGCATTTT